What follows are 20 T cell receptor beta chains derived from one specimen sequenced in a study of T cells expressing NK-cell markers (dated by TCRdb to about 2020). The library relied on 5' RACE. These reads were obtained on an Illumina HiSeq 2000. The reads underwent TCRdb reprocessing, giving one record for each CDR3 protein sequence and no DNA. The sample table on file contains about 410,000 distinct CDR3 sequences. Of the sample, about 10% is held by the ten largest clones. The source material was blood T cells: a sorted CD56 or NKG2C T cell subset, CD4+ or CD8+ T cells, or bulk PBMC T cells (not recorded which). The source is a woman aged 50 to 60 in good health. Donor details come from another sample of the same person, matched by shared clones.

The gene calls are TRBV12-3 or TRBV12-4 and TRBJ1-4; TCRdb designates TRBD1, a call that cannot be tested without DNA. This CDR3 is 14 amino acids long. CDR3 sequence: CASRLPGAGEKLFF.

This sequence joins TRBV20-1 and TRBJ2-5; TCRdb's D gene call, TRBD2, goes unchecked for lack of DNA. Per germline, CDR1 DFQATT and CDR2 SNEGSKA (reference sequence). The CDR3 runs 12 residues. The CDR3 region is CSARVAGTTQYF.

The chain's CDR3 is CASNPTDYRSYEQYF. The chain recombines TRBV5-1 with TRBJ2-7; no DNA is available, so the TRBD2 call from TCRdb remains unchecked. The CDR3 length is 15 residues. CDR1 and CDR2 (germline): SGHRS, YFSETQ. The whole variable domain, filled in from reference TRBV5-1 and TRBJ2-7, reads KAGVTQTPRYLIKTRGQQVTLSCSPISGHRSVSWYQQTPGQGLQFLFEYFSETQRNKGNFPGRFSGRQFSNSRSEMNVSTLELGDSALYLCASNPTDYRSYEQYFGPGTRLTVT.

The J gene is TRBJ2-1, the V gene TRBV12-3 or TRBV12-4; TCRdb lists TRBD2, though no DNA is available to test this call. The CDR3 sequence is 14 residues long. CDR3 sequence reads: CASKGLAGVGEQFF.

The chain recombines TRBV9 with TRBJ2-2; the TRBD2 assignment by TCRdb is unverifiable without DNA. The CDR3 sequence is 16 residues long. From germline, CDR1 is SGDLS and CDR2 YYNGEE. Here the CDR3 reads CASSVVETSGTGELFF.

The V gene is TRBV7-8, the J gene TRBJ2-5; there is no DNA to check the TCRdb D call of TRBD2. The CDR3 is 14 residues long. Germline V gene data show CDR1 as SGHVS and CDR2 as FQNEAQ. CDR3: CASSLDYYQETQYF.

This chain links TRBV3-1 with TRBJ1-2. The germline V gene has CDR1 LGHDT and CDR2 YNNKEL (reference sequence). The CDR3 covers 15 residues. The chain's CDR3 is CASSQDPRADYGYTF.

The chain combines TRBV6-6 with TRBJ2-4; the TCRdb D gene call, TRBD2, has no DNA to confirm it. In germline, CDR1 is MNHNY, CDR2 SVGAGI (reference sequence). CDR3 length: 15 residues. This CDR3 is CASRVPGGTKNIQYF.

This chain uses TRBV4-1 with TRBJ2-4; checking the TCRdb D call of TRBD2 is not possible without DNA. CDR1 and CDR2 (germline): MGHRA, YSYEKL. The CDR3 runs 15 residues. CDR3 region: CASSQGGLAPNIQYF.

The V call is TRBV25-1, the J call TRBJ2-1. Germline-derived CDR1 and CDR2 are MGHDK and SYGVNS. The CDR3 loop spans 11 amino acids. This CDR3 is CASRIAVEQFF.

The gene calls are TRBV7-3 and TRBJ1-2; there is no DNA to check the TCRdb D call of TRBD1. This CDR3 is built from 13 residues. Germline V gene lookup returns CDR1 SGHTA and CDR2 FQGTGA. CDR3 residues: CASSSGRNYGYTF.

The rearrangement joins TRBV24-1 to TRBJ2-7; there is no DNA to check the TCRdb D call of TRBD2. CDR3 length equals 15 residues. The V gene's germline CDR1 is KGHDR and CDR2 SFDVKD. Here the CDR3 reads CATSEPSSGSYEQYF.

The V call is TRBV12-3 or TRBV12-4, the J call TRBJ2-1; TCRdb picks TRBD1, but there is no DNA to check that call. CDR3 length equals 14 residues. CDR3 in amino acids: CASSFGGLANEQFF.

The chain carries TRBV27 and TRBJ2-7. CDR3 length: 13 amino acids. CDR1 is MNHEY and CDR2 is SMNVEV in the germline V gene (reference sequence). The CDR3 loop is CASSFDTTYEQYF.

The chain couples TRBV5-1 to TRBJ2-1. The CDR3 spans 11 residues. Germline values: CDR1 SGHRS, CDR2 YFSETQ. CDR3 sequence: CASSIGNEQFF. Together with reference TRBV5-1 and TRBJ2-1, the CDR3 gives the full variable domain: KAGVTQTPRYLIKTRGQQVTLSCSPISGHRSVSWYQQTPGQGLQFLFEYFSETQRNKGNFPGRFSGRQFSNSRSEMNVSTLELGDSALYLCASSIGNEQFFGPGTRLTVL.

The rearrangement links TRBV25-1 to TRBJ1-4; absent DNA, TCRdb's TRBD1 call cannot be checked. The germline V gene has CDR1 MGHDK and CDR2 SYGVNS. The CDR3 loop spans 12 amino acids. This CDR3 reads CASAQGWEKLFF. The entire variable domain, with the rest obtained from reference TRBV25-1 and TRBJ1-4, is as follows: EADIYQTPRYLVIGTGKKITLECSQTMGHDKMYWYQQDPGMELHLIHYSYGVNSTEKGDLSSESTVSRIRTEHFPLTLESARPSHTSQYLCASAQGWEKLFFGSGTQLSVL.

V usage is TRBV29-1 and J usage is TRBJ2-1; the D call of TRBD1 rests on TCRdb alone, since no DNA is present to check it. The CDR3 contains 12 residues. CDR1 is SQVTM and CDR2 is ANQGSEA in the germline V gene. This CDR3 is CSCLMAGNEQFF.

V is TRBV12-3 or TRBV12-4 and J is TRBJ1-4; the D call from TCRdb, TRBD1, cannot be confirmed without DNA. The CDR3 consists of 14 residues. The CDR3 protein is CASSFQGQSEKLFF.

CDR3 residues: CASSQAFFLDEQFF. This rearrangement joins TRBV4-1 to TRBJ2-1. There are 14 residues in the CDR3. Germline V gene sequence: CDR1 MGHRA, CDR2 YSYEKL.

CDR3 in amino acids: CASSPGTVSYGYTF. V and J are TRBV6-5 and TRBJ1-2; TCRdb's D gene call, TRBD1, goes unchecked for lack of DNA. This CDR3 has 14 residues. CDR1 MNHEY and CDR2 SVGAGI come from the germline V gene.